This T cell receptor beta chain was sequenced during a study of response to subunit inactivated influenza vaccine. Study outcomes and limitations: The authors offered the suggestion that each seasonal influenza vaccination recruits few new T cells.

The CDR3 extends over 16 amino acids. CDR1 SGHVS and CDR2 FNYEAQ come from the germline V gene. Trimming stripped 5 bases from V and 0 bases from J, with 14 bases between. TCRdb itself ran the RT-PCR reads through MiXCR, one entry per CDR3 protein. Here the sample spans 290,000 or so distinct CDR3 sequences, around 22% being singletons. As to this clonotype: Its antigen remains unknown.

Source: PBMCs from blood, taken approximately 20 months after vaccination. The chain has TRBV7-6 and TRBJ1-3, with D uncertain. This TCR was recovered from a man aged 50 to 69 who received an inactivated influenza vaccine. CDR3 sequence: CASSPRPLLSGNTIYF. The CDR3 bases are TGTGCCAGCAGCCCGAGACCCCTACTCTCTGGAAACACCATATATTTT.